The TCR beta chain under discussion was sequenced for a study of T-cell memory formation after mild COVID-19. The CDR3 has 12 amino acids. Germline V gene lookup returns CDR1 SQVTM and CDR2 ANQGSEA. V was trimmed by 4 bases and J by 2 bases, leaving 8 bases between them. TCRdb processed the 5' RACE reads anew with MiXCR; each CDR3 protein has one entry. The table has approximately 300,000 distinct CDR3 sequences, around 15% seen once. The sample holds many counts of this clonotype. Its antigen is as yet unknown. General observations from the study: Memory from before infection featured some responding clones, which suggests cross-reactive memory joined.

The sequencing sample was made of PBMCs or a T cell subset sorted from them (not recorded which). V is TRBV29-1 and J is TRBJ2-5; no reliable D call. The sequence was obtained from a man between 18 and 35 years old who had mild COVID-19 (a few samples of this study predate the infection). Cell type and time point are not known. The CDR3 loop is CSVGAAQETQYF. The DNA for the CDR3 is TGCAGCGTTGGGGCAGCACAAGAGACCCAGTACTTC.